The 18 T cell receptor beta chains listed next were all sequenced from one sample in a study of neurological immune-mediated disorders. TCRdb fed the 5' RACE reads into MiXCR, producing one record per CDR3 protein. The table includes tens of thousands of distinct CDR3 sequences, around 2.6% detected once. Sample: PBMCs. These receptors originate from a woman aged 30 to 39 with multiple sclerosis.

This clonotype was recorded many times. CDR3 nucleotides: TGTGCCAGCAGCTTACTTGGGCAGGGAGGCCAGCCCCAGCATTTT. Protein sequence: CASSLLGQGGQPQHF. The chain couples TRBV7-8 to TRBJ1-5; maybe TRBD1 (5 bases). Looked up from germline, CDR1 is SGHVS and CDR2 is FQNEAQ. The V and J ends lost 2 bases and 7 bases respectively, with 15 bases between them. This CDR3 contains 15 residues.

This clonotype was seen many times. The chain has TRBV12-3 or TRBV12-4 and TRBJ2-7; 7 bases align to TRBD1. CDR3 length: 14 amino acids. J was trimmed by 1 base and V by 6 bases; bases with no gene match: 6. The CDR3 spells CASSRDSLSYEQYF. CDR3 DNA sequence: TGTGCCAGCAGCCGGGACAGCCTATCCTACGAGCAGTACTTC.

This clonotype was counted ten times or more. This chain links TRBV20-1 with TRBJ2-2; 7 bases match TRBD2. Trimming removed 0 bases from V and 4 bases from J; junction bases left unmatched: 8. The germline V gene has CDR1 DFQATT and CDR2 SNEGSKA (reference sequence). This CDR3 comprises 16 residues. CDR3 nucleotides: TGCAGTGCTAGAGAGGGAGGGAGGAGGCCCACCGGGGAGCTGTTTTTT. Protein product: CSAREGGRRPTGELFF.

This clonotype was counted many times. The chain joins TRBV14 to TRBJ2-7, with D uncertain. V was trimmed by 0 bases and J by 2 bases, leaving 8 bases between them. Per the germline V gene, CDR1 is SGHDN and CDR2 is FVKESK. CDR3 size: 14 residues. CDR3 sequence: CASSQDPAPYEQYF. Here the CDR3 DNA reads TGTGCCAGCAGCCAAGATCCGGCCCCCTACGAGCAGTACTTC.

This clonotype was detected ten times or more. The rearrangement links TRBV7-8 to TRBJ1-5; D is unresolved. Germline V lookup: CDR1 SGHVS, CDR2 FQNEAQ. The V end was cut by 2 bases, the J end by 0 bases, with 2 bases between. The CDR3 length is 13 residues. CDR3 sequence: CASSLHSNQPQHF. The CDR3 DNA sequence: TGTGCCAGCAGCTTACATAGCAATCAGCCCCAGCATTTT.

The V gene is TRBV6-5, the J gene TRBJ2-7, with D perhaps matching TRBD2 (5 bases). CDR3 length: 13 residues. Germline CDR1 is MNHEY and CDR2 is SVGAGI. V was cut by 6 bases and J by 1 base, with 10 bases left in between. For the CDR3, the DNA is TGTGCCAGCAGAGTAGCGTTATCCTACGAGCAGTACTTC. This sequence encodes CASRVALSYEQYF.

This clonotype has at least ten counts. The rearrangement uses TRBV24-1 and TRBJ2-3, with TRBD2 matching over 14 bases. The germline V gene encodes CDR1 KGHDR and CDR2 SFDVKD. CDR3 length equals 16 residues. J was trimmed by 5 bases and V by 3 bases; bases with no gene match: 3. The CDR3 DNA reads TGTGCCACCAGTGATCTTGGGACTAGCGGGAGAGATACGCAGTATTTT. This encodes CATSDLGTSGRDTQYF.

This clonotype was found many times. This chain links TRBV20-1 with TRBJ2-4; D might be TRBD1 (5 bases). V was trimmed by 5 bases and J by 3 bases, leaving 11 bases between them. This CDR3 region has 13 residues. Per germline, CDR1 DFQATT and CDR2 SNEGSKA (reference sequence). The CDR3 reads CSAEEGVKNIQYF. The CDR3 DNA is TGCAGTGCTGAAGAAGGGGTCAAAAACATTCAGTACTTC.

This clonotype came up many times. CDR3 nucleotides: TGCAGTGCTAGAAGCAGCGGCTCCTACGAGCAGTACTTC. Translated: CSARSSGSYEQYF. The V and J genes are TRBV20-1 and TRBJ2-7; tentatively, D is TRBD2 (5 bases). The CDR3 has 13 amino acids. Germline CDR1 and CDR2: DFQATT and SNEGSKA (reference sequence). Trimming pared 2 bases from V and 0 bases from J, leaving 8 bases between.

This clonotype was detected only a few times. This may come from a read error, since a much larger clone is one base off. CDR3 DNA: TGCAGTGAGACCGCTTTTGGGGCCGGGGAGCTGTTTTTT. It specifies CSETAFGAGELFF. This chain joins TRBV20-1 and TRBJ2-2; no clear D. The ends were cut back, 7 bases at V and 6 bases at J, with 15 bases in the middle. The CDR3 consists of 13 residues. From germline, CDR1 is DFQATT and CDR2 SNEGSKA (reference sequence).

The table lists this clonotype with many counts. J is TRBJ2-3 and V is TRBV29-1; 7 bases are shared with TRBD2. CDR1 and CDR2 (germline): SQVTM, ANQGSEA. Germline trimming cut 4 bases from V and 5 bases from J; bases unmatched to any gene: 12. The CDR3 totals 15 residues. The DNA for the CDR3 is TGCAGCGTTGGTCGCGGGAGCGTTGACTTAGATACGCAGTATTTT. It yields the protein CSVGRGSVDLDTQYF.

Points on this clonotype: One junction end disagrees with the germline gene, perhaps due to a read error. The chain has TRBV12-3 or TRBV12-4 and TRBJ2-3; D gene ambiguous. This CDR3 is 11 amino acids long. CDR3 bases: TGTGACAGCAGTTCCACAGATACGCAGTATTTT. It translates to CDSSSTDTQYF.

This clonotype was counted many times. The CDR3 nucleotides are TGCGCCAGCAGCTCGACAGGGGATCAGCCCCAGCATTTT. Protein sequence: CASSSTGDQPQHF. The J gene is TRBJ1-5, the V gene TRBV5-1; 8 bases align to TRBD1. There are 13 residues in the CDR3. Germline V gene lookup returns CDR1 SGHRS and CDR2 YFSETQ. The ends lost 3 bases at V and 5 bases at J; junction bases unmatched: 1.

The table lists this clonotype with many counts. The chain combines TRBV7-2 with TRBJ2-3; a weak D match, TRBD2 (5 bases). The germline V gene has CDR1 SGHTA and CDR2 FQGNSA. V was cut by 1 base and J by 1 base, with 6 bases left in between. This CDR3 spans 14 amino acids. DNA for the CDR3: TGTGCCAGCAGCTTAGTGGAGGGCACAGATACGCAGTATTTT. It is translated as CASSLVEGTDTQYF.

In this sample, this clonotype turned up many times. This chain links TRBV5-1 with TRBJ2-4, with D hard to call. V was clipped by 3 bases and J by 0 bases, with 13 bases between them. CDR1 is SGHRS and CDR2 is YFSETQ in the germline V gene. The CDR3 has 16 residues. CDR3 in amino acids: CASSYGITGAKNIQYF. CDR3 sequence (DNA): TGCGCCAGCAGCTATGGAATTACGGGAGCCAAAAACATTCAGTACTTC. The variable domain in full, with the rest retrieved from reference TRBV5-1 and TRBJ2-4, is KAGVTQTPRYLIKTRGQQVTLSCSPISGHRSVSWYQQTPGQGLQFLFEYFSETQRNKGNFPGRFSGRQFSNSRSEMNVSTLELGDSALYLCASSYGITGAKNIQYFGAGTRLSVL.

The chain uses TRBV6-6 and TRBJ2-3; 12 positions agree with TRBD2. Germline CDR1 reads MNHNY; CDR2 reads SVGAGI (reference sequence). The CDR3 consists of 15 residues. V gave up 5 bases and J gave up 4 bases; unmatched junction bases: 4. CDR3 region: CASSTTSGGSDTQYF. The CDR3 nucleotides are TGTGCCAGCAGTACGACTAGCGGGGGCTCAGATACGCAGTATTTT.

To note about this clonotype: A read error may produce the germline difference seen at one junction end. The DNA for the CDR3 is TGTGCCAGCAGCCAGTGGACAGGGATGGGCACTGAAGTTTTCTTT. This encodes CASSQWTGMGTEVFF. This sequence joins TRBV7-2 and TRBJ1-1; 8 bases match TRBD1. Germline CDR1 is SGHTA and CDR2 is FQGNSA. This CDR3 region has 15 residues.

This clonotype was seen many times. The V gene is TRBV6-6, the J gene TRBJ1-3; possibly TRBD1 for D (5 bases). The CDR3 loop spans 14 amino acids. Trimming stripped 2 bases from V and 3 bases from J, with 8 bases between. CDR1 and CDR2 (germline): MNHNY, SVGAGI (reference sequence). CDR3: CASSYRGFGNTIYF. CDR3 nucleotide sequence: TGTGCCAGCAGTTACCGGGGGTTTGGAAACACCATATATTTT.